The sequence of this T cell receptor (beta chain) was determined in a study of cytotoxic CD8 clonotypes in ibrutinib-treated CLL. In germline, CDR1 is MNHEY, CDR2 SVGAGI. The V and J ends lost 5 bases and 5 bases respectively, with 15 bases between them. The CDR3 is 15 residues long. Data came from immunoSEQ multiplex PCR; TCRdb stores just in-frame clones and leaves some out. The table records a few hundred thousand clones, under 75% of them present only once. This chain connects TRBV6-5 to TRBJ1-4; no definite D call. The source material was PBMCs, sampled after 24 months of ibrutinib treatment. The TCR sequence derives from a human donor with chronic lymphocytic leukemia. The CDR3 spells CASSVVGSPNEKLFF. Here the CDR3 DNA reads TGTGCCAGCAGTGTCGTCGGGTCACCCAATGAAAAACTGTTTTTT.